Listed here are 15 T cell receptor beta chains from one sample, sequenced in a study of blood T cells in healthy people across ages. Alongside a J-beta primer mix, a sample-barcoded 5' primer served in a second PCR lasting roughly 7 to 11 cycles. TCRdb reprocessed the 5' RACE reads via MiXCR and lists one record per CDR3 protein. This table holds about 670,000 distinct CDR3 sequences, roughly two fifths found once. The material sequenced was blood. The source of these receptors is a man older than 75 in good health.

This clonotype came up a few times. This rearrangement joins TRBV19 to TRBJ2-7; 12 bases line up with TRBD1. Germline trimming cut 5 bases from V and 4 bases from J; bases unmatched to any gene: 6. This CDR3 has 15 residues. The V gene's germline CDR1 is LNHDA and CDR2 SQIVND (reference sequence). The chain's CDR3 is CASSFRDRGLYEQYF. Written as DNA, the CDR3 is TGTGCCAGTAGTTTCCGGGACAGGGGGCTTTACGAGCAGTACTTC.

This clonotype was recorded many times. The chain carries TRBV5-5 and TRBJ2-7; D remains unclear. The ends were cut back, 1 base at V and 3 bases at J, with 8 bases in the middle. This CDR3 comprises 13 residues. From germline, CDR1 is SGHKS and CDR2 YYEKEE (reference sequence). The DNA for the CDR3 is TGTGCCAGCAGCTTGAAATTTAACTACGAGCAGTACTTC. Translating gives CASSLKFNYEQYF.

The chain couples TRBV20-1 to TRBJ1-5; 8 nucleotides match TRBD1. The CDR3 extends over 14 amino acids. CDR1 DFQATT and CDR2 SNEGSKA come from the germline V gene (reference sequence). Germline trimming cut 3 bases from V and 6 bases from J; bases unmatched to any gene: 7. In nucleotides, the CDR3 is TGCAGTGCTAGGGCTCAGGGGGCCGGTCAGCCCCAGCATTTT. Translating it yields CSARAQGAGQPQHF.

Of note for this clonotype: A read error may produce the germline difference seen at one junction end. In nucleotides, the CDR3 is TGTGCCAGCGGCCAAAGGTCCAACTACTACGAGCAGTACTTC. This translates into CASGQRSNYYEQYF. This chain links TRBV3-1 with TRBJ2-7; no clear D gene. The germline gives CDR1 LGHDT, CDR2 YNNKEL (reference sequence). The CDR3 sequence is 14 residues long.

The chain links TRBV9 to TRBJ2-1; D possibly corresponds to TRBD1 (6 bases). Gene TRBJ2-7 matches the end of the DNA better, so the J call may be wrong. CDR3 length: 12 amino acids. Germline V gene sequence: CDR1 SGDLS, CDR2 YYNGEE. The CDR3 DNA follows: TGTGCCAGCAGCGTAGGGGACAATGAGCAGTACTTC. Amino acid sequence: CASSVGDNEQYF.

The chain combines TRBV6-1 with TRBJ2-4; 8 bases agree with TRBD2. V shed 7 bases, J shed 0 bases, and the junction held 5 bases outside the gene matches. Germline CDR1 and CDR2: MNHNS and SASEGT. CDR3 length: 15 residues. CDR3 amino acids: CASMGGGIAKNIQYF. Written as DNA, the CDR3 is TGTGCCAGCATGGGCGGGGGGATAGCCAAAAACATTCAGTACTTC.

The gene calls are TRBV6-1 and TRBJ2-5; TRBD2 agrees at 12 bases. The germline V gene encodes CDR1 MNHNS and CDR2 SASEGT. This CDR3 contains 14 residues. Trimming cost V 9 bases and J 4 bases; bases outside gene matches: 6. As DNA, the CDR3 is TGTGCCAGTCTAGCGGGAGGGCCTAGAGAGACCCAGTACTTC. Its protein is CASLAGGPRETQYF.

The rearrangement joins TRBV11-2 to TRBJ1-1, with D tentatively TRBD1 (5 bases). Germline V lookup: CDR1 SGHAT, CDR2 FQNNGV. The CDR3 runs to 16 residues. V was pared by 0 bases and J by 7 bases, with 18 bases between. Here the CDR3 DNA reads TGTGCCAGCAGCTTAGATCTTCGGGCAGGGAGGAGTGAAGCTTTCTTT. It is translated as CASSLDLRAGRSEAFF.

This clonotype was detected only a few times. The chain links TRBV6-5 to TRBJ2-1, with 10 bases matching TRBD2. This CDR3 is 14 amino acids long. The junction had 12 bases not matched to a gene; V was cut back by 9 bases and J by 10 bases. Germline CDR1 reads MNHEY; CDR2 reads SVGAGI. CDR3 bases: TGTGCCAGTGGGGGACTAGCGCTTCCCAAGGAGCAGTTCTTC. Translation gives CASGGLALPKEQFF.

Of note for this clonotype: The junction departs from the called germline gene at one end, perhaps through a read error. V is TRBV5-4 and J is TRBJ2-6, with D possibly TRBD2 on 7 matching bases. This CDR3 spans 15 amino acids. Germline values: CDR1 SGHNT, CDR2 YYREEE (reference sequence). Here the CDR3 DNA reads TGTGCCTCGACAGGCGGGGGCTCTGGGGCCAGCGTCCTGACTTTC. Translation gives CASTGGGSGASVLTF.

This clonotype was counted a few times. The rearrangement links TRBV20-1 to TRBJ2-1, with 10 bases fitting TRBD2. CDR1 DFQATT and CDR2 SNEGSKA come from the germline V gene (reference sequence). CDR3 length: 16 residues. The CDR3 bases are TGCAGAGCCTACGGGACTAGCGACCTAAGGGGCAATGAGCAGTTCTTC. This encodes CRAYGTSDLRGNEQFF.

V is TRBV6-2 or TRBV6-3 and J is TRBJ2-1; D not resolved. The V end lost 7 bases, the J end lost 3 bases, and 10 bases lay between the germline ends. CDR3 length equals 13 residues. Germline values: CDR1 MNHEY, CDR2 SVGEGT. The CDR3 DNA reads TGTGCCAGCACCCAAGACTTCTACAATGAGCAGTTCTTC. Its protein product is CASTQDFYNEQFF.

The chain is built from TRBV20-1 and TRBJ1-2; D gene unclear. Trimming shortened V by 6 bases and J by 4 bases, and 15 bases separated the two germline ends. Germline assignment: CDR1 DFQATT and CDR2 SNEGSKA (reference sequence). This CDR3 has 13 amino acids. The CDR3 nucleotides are TGCAGTGCCCCAAAGACGGGGATCTATGGCTACACCTTC. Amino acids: CSAPKTGIYGYTF.

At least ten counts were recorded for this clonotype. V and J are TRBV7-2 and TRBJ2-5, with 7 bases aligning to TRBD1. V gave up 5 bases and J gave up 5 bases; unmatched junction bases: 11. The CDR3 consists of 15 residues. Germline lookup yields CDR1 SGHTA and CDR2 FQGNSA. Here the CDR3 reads CASSPRTGGVETQYF. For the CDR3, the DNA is TGTGCCAGCAGCCCCCGGACAGGTGGGGTCGAGACCCAGTACTTC.

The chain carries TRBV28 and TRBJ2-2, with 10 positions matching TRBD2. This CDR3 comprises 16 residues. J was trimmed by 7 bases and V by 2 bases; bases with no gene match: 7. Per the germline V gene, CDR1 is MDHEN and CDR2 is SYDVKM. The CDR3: CASSLKASGSFGELFF. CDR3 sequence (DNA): TGTGCCAGCAGTTTAAAGGCTAGCGGGAGCTTCGGGGAGCTGTTTTTT.